Below are 29 T cell receptor beta chains sequenced from a single sample in a study of T cell responses to AZD1222 COVID-19 vaccine. The protocol was immunoSEQ multiplex PCR, while the TCRdb copy is restricted to in-frame clones and leaves out a portion. Of 100,000 or so clones listed, 75% to 90% are singletons. The sequencing here drew on peripheral blood, taken 28 days after the second AZD1222 dose. These receptors were collected from an adult who received the AZD1222 COVID-19 vaccine.

The V call is TRBV7-3, the J call TRBJ2-2; D is undetermined. Trimming cost V 1 base and J 2 bases, with 5 bases left between them. This CDR3 comprises 14 residues. CDR1 and CDR2 (germline): SGHTA, FQGTGA. The CDR3 reads CASSLMFNTGELFF. The CDR3 DNA sequence: TGTGCCAGCAGCTTAATGTTTAACACCGGGGAGCTGTTTTTT.

The chain employs TRBV5-1 and TRBJ2-1, with a weak D call TRBD2 (5 bases). V was pared by 1 base and J by 0 bases, with 8 bases between. The length of the CDR3 is 15 residues. From germline, CDR1 is SGHRS and CDR2 YFSETQ. CDR3 protein: CASSLFAGSYNEQFF. CDR3 nucleotides: TGCGCCAGCAGCTTGTTCGCGGGCTCCTACAATGAGCAGTTCTTC.

The rearrangement uses TRBV19 and TRBJ1-1, with D unclear. Germline assignment: CDR1 LNHDA and CDR2 SQIVND (reference sequence). The V and J ends lost 7 bases and 3 bases respectively, with 12 bases between them. The CDR3 totals 13 residues. Written as DNA, the CDR3 is TGTGCCAGTACCCGCGGGTATGACACTGAAGCTTTCTTT. It specifies CASTRGYDTEAFF.

This chain uses TRBV29-1 with TRBJ2-2; 11 nucleotides align to TRBD1. The CDR3 length is 15 residues. In germline, CDR1 is SQVTM, CDR2 ANQGSEA. Germline trimming cut 6 bases from V and 5 bases from J; bases unmatched to any gene: 8. CDR3 loop: CSVEGQGVRTGELFF. In DNA form, the CDR3 reads TGCAGCGTCGAGGGACAGGGGGTTCGGACCGGGGAGCTGTTTTTT.

As DNA, the CDR3 is TGTGCCAGCAGCACCCGGGGTTCCTACGAGCAGTACTTC. It codes for CASSTRGSYEQYF. The V gene is TRBV13, the J gene TRBJ2-7, with a weak D call TRBD2 (5 bases). The CDR3 totals 13 residues. With 5 bases removed from V and 1 base from J, the gap between germline ends came to 9 bases. Per germline, CDR1 PRHDT and CDR2 FYEKMQ (reference sequence).

V is TRBV19 and J is TRBJ1-6; D possibly corresponds to TRBD1 (5 bases). Trimming left V 6 bases short and J 5 bases short, with 8 bases between. The germline CDR1 and CDR2 sequences are LNHDA and SQIVND (reference sequence). The CDR3 contains 13 residues. The CDR3 loop reads CASRQGDNSPLHF. The DNA for the CDR3 is TGTGCCAGTAGGCAGGGAGATAATTCACCCCTCCACTTT.

The rearrangement uses TRBV5-1 and TRBJ2-3, with a possible D match to TRBD1 (6 bases). V gave up 0 bases and J gave up 6 bases, with 11 bases separating them. Germline loops: CDR1 SGHRS, CDR2 YFSETQ. There are 14 residues in the CDR3. The DNA of the CDR3 is TGCGCCAGCAGCTTGGACCCAGGGGACGATACGCAGTATTTT. Encoded protein: CASSLDPGDDTQYF.

V gene TRBV27 combines with J gene TRBJ2-7; D perhaps matches TRBD1 (5 bases). V lost 3 bases and J 3 bases, leaving 15 bases between the germline ends. The CDR3 spans 15 residues. CDR1 and CDR2 (germline): MNHEY, SMNVEV (reference sequence). DNA of the CDR3: TGTGCCAGCAGTTTGGGGCAGGGTAACCTCTACGAGCAGTACTTC. Its translation is CASSLGQGNLYEQYF.

The chain recombines TRBV30 with TRBJ1-2; D remains ambiguous. The CDR3 consists of 13 residues. Trimming left V 2 bases short and J 8 bases short, with 15 bases between. From germline, CDR1 is GTSNPN and CDR2 SVGIG (reference sequence). This chain's CDR3 is CAWSPQLINGYTF. The CDR3 DNA is TGTGCCTGGAGTCCTCAGCTAATCAACGGCTACACCTTC.

As for this clone: Because it lacks the conserved phenylalanine or tryptophan at the end, this CDR3 is likely a read error. It is unclear where the CDR3 begins or ends on the DNA, so no DNA is shown, and the CDR3 is as TCRdb lists it. V usage is TRBV19 and J usage is TRBJ2-7; TRBD1, the table's D call, was not compared with the DNA. Germline CDR1 LNHDA, CDR2 SQIVND (reference sequence). From its first to its last residue, the CDR3 has 9 amino acids. The CDR3 reads CASSNPGQA.

The rearrangement links TRBV6-5 to TRBJ2-7; no reliable D call. CDR3 size: 11 residues. Germline-derived CDR1 and CDR2 are MNHEY and SVGAGI. V lost 7 bases to trimming and J lost 5 bases, with 9 bases between them. In DNA form, the CDR3 reads TGTGCCAGCACCCAATCCGACGAGCAGTACTTC. Protein sequence: CASTQSDEQYF.

J is TRBJ2-1 and V is TRBV3-1 (or the pseudogene TRBV3-2); 13 positions agree with TRBD2. CDR3 size: 16 residues. Trimming cost V 5 bases and J 9 bases; bases outside gene matches: 10. Germline CDR1 reads LGHDT; CDR2 reads YNNKEL (reference sequence). This CDR3 is CASSATTSGRAPEQFF. As DNA, the CDR3 is TGTGCCAGCAGCGCCACTACTAGCGGGAGGGCCCCTGAGCAGTTCTTC.

The CDR3 nucleotides are TGTGCCAGCAGTTTAGTCAGGGAAGCCTACGAGCAGTACTTC. Translated, it gives CASSLVREAYEQYF. The rearrangement uses TRBV28 and TRBJ2-7, with D perhaps TRBD1 (5 bases). Trimming took 2 bases from V and 2 from J, leaving 10 bases between them. Germline V gene lookup returns CDR1 MDHEN and CDR2 SYDVKM. The CDR3 consists of 14 residues. The full variable domain, with the rest looked up from reference TRBV28 and TRBJ2-7, is DVKVTQSSRYLVKRTGEKVFLECVQDMDHENMFWYRQDPGLGLRLIYFSYDVKMKEKGDIPEGYSVSREKKERFSLILESASTNQTSMYLCASSLVREAYEQYFGPGTRLTVT.

This clone was counted once. This chain connects TRBV24-1 to TRBJ2-1, with TRBD2 identical over 7 bases. The CDR3 is made up of 15 amino acids. V trimming: 7 bases; J trimming: 6 bases; junction bases outside the gene matches: 11. Germline CDR1 and CDR2: KGHDR and SFDVKD. In nucleotides, the CDR3 is TGTGCCACCAGACGTGAGGGAGGGCCCGGCAATGAGCAGTTCTTC. Protein sequence: CATRREGGPGNEQFF.

This clone was picked up one time. This chain links TRBV28 with TRBJ2-7; a weak D match, TRBD2 (6 bases). The CDR3 consists of 16 residues. CDR1 and CDR2 from the germline V gene are MDHEN and SYDVKM. V was cut by 3 bases and J by 3 bases, with 18 bases left in between. The CDR3 nucleotides are TGTGCCAGCAGTTTTCTCGGACCGGAGGGATTCTACGAGCAGTACTTC. It is translated as CASSFLGPEGFYEQYF. The complete variable domain, with remaining parts taken from reference TRBV28 and TRBJ2-7, reads DVKVTQSSRYLVKRTGEKVFLECVQDMDHENMFWYRQDPGLGLRLIYFSYDVKMKEKGDIPEGYSVSREKKERFSLILESASTNQTSMYLCASSFLGPEGFYEQYFGPGTRLTVT.

The chain is built from TRBV4-2 and TRBJ2-3; D gene ambiguous. V shed 4 bases and J shed 2 bases, with 7 bases lying between them. This CDR3 region has 13 residues. Germline V gene lookup returns CDR1 LGHNA and CDR2 YNFKEQ. The CDR3 spells CASSRTHTDTQYF. The CDR3 DNA reads TGTGCCAGCAGCCGGACCCACACAGATACGCAGTATTTT.

As concerns this clone: One base away lies a much larger clone, so this may be a sequencing read error. The chain employs TRBV12-3 or TRBV12-4 and TRBJ1-6, with TRBD1 as a possible D gene (6 bases). There are 13 residues in the CDR3. V shed 6 bases and J shed 10 bases, with 13 bases lying between them. This CDR3 is CASRSQTGSPLHF. DNA of the CDR3: TGTGCCAGCAGGTCGCAGACAGGCTCACCCCTCCACTTT.

The J gene is TRBJ1-1, the V gene TRBV19; a possible D gene is TRBD1 (5 bases). The germline V gene has CDR1 LNHDA and CDR2 SQIVND (reference sequence). The CDR3 is made up of 13 amino acids. Trimming pared 4 bases from V and 4 bases from J, leaving 10 bases between. The CDR3 DNA is TGTGCCAGTAGTACAGGGTTCGGCACTGAAGCTTTCTTT. Residues: CASSTGFGTEAFF.

The chain uses TRBV4-1 and TRBJ1-1; no firm D call. The CDR3 runs to 15 residues. Looked up from germline, CDR1 is MGHRA and CDR2 is YSYEKL. Trimming took 1 base from V and 1 from J, leaving 10 bases between them. CDR3 sequence (DNA): TGCGCCAGCAGCCAAGGTCAAGGCCCGAACACTGAAGCTTTCTTT. Translated: CASSQGQGPNTEAFF.

The chain is built from TRBV24-1 and TRBJ2-3; TRBD1 matches 9 bases. V lost 2 bases and J lost 2; bases outside the gene matches: 4. This CDR3 region has 16 residues. Germline V gene lookup returns CDR1 KGHDR and CDR2 SFDVKD. This CDR3 is CATSDWGTGLTDTQYF. DNA for the CDR3: TGTGCCACCAGTGATTGGGGGACAGGGCTCACAGATACGCAGTATTTT.

V and J are TRBV6-5 and TRBJ2-6, with D perhaps TRBD2 (5 bases). The germline gives CDR1 MNHEY, CDR2 SVGAGI. V shed 7 bases and J shed 2 bases, with 9 bases lying between them. The CDR3 is 14 residues long. The CDR3 here is CASTKRAGANVLTF. The CDR3 DNA is TGTGCCAGCACCAAGAGGGCTGGGGCCAACGTCCTGACTTTC.

V gene TRBV30 combines with J gene TRBJ1-6; unclear D gene. From germline, CDR1 is GTSNPN and CDR2 SVGIG (reference sequence). The CDR3 totals 13 residues. V dropped 3 bases and J dropped 9 bases, with 12 bases sitting between them. Written as DNA, the CDR3 is TGTGCCTGGAGCTATGGAAGGGTTTCACCCCTCCACTTT. As protein: CAWSYGRVSPLHF.

This clone has just a few counts. This rearrangement joins TRBV19 to TRBJ2-7; D might be TRBD1 (6 bases). CDR1 is LNHDA, CDR2 SQIVND, per germline (reference sequence). The CDR3 covers 15 residues. Trimming stripped 5 bases from V and 3 bases from J, with 17 bases between. The CDR3 reads CASSLWTATIYEQYF. CDR3 nucleotide sequence: TGTGCCAGTAGTTTATGGACAGCCACCATCTACGAGCAGTACTTC.

The rearrangement joins TRBV5-1 to TRBJ1-1, with D possibly TRBD1 on 6 matching bases. Germline values: CDR1 SGHRS, CDR2 YFSETQ. The CDR3 spans 13 residues. V lost 6 bases to trimming and J lost 8 bases, with 17 bases between them. The DNA for the CDR3 is TGCGCCAGCACCATAGCCGGGACAACCGAAGCTTTCTTT. Protein: CASTIAGTTEAFF.

The J gene is TRBJ2-1, the V gene TRBV7-2; D perhaps matches TRBD2 (5 bases). The germline V gene encodes CDR1 SGHTA and CDR2 FQGNSA. V dropped 3 bases and J dropped 0 bases, with 18 bases sitting between them. The CDR3 loop spans 18 amino acids. The CDR3 spells CASSFGGSYYSSYNEQFF. The CDR3 nucleotides are TGTGCCAGCAGCTTCGGCGGGTCCTACTATAGCTCCTACAATGAGCAGTTCTTC.

The chain joins TRBV19 to TRBJ2-2; D is unclear. Trimming removed 3 bases at V and 1 base at J, with 9 bases between. The CDR3 is 15 amino acids. Looked up from germline, CDR1 is LNHDA and CDR2 is SQIVND (reference sequence). Here the CDR3 DNA reads TGTGCCAGTAGTATTACTTTGGTGAACACCGGGGAGCTGTTTTTT. Translating it yields CASSITLVNTGELFF. The entire variable domain, with the rest obtained from reference TRBV19 and TRBJ2-2, is as follows: DGGITQSPKYLFRKEGQNVTLSCEQNLNHDAMYWYRQDPGQGLRLIYYSQIVNDFQKGDIAEGYSVSREKKESFPLTVTSAQKNPTAFYLCASSITLVNTGELFFGEGSRLTVL.

The chain combines TRBV30 with TRBJ1-6, with a possible D match to TRBD1 (5 bases). Germline V gene lookup returns CDR1 GTSNPN and CDR2 SVGIG (reference sequence). The V and J ends lost 5 bases and 4 bases respectively, with 6 bases between them. The CDR3 spans 12 residues. CDR3 region: CAWDRYNSPLHF. The DNA for the CDR3 is TGTGCCTGGGACAGATATAATTCACCCCTCCACTTT.

This chain uses TRBV5-1 with TRBJ2-3; perhaps TRBD1 as D (6 bases). The CDR3 is made up of 15 amino acids. The germline V and J ends were trimmed by 7 bases and 4 bases, with 19 bases remaining between them. The germline CDR1 and CDR2 sequences are SGHRS and YFSETQ. The chain's CDR3 is CASGATRGVADTQYF. DNA for the CDR3: TGCGCCAGCGGGGCCACCAGGGGCGTAGCAGATACGCAGTATTTT.

The chain uses TRBV4-2 and TRBJ2-5, with 7 bases lining up with TRBD2. The CDR3 extends over 15 amino acids. Germline V gene data show CDR1 as LGHNA and CDR2 as YNFKEQ. Losses at the gene ends were 3 bases for V and 1 base for J; bases not matched to a gene: 5. CDR3 loop: CASSQASGAQETQYF. The CDR3 nucleotides read TGTGCCAGCAGCCAGGCTAGCGGAGCCCAAGAGACCCAGTACTTC.